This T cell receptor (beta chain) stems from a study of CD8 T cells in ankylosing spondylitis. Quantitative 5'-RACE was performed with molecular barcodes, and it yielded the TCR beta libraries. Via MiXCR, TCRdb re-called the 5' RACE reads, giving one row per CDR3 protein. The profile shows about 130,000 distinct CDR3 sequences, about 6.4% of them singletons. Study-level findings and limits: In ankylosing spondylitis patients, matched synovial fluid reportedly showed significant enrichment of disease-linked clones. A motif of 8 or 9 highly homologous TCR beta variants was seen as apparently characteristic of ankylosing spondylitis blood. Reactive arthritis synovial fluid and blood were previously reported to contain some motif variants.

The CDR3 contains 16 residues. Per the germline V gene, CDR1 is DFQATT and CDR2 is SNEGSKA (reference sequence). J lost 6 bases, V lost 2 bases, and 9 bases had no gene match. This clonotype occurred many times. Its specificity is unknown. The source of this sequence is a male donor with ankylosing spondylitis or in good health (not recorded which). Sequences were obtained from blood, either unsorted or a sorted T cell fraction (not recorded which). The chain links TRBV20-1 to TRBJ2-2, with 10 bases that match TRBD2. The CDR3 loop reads CSARTIAGGSSGELFF. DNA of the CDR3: TGCAGTGCTAGAACTATAGCGGGAGGAAGTTCCGGGGAGCTGTTTTTT.